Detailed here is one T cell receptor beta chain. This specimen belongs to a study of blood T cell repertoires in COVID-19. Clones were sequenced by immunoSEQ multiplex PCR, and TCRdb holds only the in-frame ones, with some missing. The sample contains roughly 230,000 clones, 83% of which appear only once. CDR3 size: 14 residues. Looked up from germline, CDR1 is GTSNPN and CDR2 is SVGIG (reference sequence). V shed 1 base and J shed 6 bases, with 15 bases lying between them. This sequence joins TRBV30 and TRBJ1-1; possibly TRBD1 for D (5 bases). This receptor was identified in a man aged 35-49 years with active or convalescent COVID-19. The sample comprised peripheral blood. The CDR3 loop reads CAWSEFSRGSEAFF. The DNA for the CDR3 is TGTGCCTGGAGTGAGTTCTCCCGGGGGTCTGAAGCTTTCTTT.